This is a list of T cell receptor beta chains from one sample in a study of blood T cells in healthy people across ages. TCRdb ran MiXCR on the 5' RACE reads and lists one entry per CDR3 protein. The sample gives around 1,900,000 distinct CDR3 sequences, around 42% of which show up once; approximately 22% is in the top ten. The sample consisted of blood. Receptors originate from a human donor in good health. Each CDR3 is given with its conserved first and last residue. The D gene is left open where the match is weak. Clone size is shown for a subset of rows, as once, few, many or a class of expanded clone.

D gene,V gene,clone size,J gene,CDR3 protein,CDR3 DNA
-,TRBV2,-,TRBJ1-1,CASSIDTNTEAFF,TGTGCCAGCAGTATTGACACGAACACTGAAGCTTTCTTT
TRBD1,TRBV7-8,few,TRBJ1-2,CASSPSTGGKYGYTF,TGTGCCAGCAGCCCCTCGACAGGGGGAAAGTATGGCTACACCTTC
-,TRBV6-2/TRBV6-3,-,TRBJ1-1,CASSLLRMNTEAFF,TGTGCCAGCAGTTTACTACGGATGAACACTGAAGCTTTCTTT
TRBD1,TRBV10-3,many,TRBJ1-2,CAITQGDYGYTF,TGTGCCATCACCCAGGGGGACTATGGCTACACCTTC
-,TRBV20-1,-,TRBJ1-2,CSARTRGSDAGYTF,TGCAGCGCTAGGACCAGGGGCTCGGATGCTGGCTACACCTTC
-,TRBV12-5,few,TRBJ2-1,CASERAGSYNEQFF,TGTGCTAGTGAGAGGGCAGGTTCCTACAATGAGCAGTTCTTC
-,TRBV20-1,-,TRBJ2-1,CSAEQGRYNEQFF,TGCAGTGCTGAACAGGGTAGATACAATGAGCAGTTCTTC
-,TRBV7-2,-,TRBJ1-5,CASSPIFRGLHQPQHF,TGTGCCAGCAGCCCCATATTTCGGGGTTTGCATCAGCCCCAGCATTTT
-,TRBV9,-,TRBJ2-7,CASSVTGQNEQYF,TGTGCCAGCAGCGTAACAGGGCAAAACGAGCAGTACTTC
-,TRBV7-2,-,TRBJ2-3,CASSFVGDRGTQYF,TGTGCCAGCAGCTTTGTGGGAGATCGGGGTACGCAGTATTTT
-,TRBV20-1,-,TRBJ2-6,CSARDNKANVLTF,TGCAGTGCTAGAGATAATAAGGCCAACGTCCTGACTTTC
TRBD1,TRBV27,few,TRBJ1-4,CASSSRDSGEKLFF,TGTGCCAGCAGTAGCCGGGACAGTGGGGAAAAACTGTTTTTT
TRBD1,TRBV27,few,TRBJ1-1,CASTDRGVGEAFF,TGTGCCAGCACCGACAGGGGCGTTGGTGAAGCTTTCTTT
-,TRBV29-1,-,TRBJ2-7,CSVEDDRRGHEQYF,TGCAGCGTTGAAGACGACAGGAGGGGGCACGAGCAGTACTTC
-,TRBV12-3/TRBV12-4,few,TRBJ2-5,CASSLRTGSWETQYF,TGTGCCAGCAGTTTACGAACTGGCAGTTGGGAGACCCAGTACTTC
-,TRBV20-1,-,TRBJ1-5,CSAGWTNPSDQPQHF,TGCAGTGCTGGCTGGACAAATCCATCGGATCAGCCCCAGCATTTT
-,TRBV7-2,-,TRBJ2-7,CASSPGPAHEQYF,TGTGCCAGCAGCCCGGGTCCAGCCCACGAGCAGTACTTC
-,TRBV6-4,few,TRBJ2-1,CASSEGSTEYNEQFF,TGTGCCAGCAGTGAGGGTTCGACAGAATACAATGAGCAGTTCTTC
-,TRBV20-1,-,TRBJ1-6,CSARDGGSPLHF,TGCAGTGCTAGAGATGGTGGTTCACCCCTCCACTTT
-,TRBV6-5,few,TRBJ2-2,CASRTELNTGERFF,TGTGCCAGCAGAACAGAACTGAACACCGGGGAGCGGTTTTTT
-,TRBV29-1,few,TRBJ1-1,CSVDFLGLNTEAFF,TGCAGCGTTGATTTTCTGGGGTTGAACACTGAAGCTTTCTTT
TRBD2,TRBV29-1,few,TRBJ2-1,CSVPERGPQQFF,TGCAGCGTGCCTGAGCGGGGGCCACAGCAGTTCTTC
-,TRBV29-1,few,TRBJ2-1,CSGITIEQFF,TGCAGCGGTATAACGATTGAGCAGTTCTTC
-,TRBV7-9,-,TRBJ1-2,CASSLVPVHTF,TGTGCCAGCAGCTTAGTGCCTGTCCACACCTTC
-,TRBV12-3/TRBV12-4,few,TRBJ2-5,CASSLALQFLGETQYF,TGTGCCAGCAGTTTAGCGCTACAGTTCCTAGGGGAGACCCAGTACTTC
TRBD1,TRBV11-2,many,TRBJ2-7,CASSLVHRGSYEQYF,TGTGCCAGCAGCTTAGTCCACAGGGGTTCCTACGAGCAGTACTTC
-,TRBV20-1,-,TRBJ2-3,CSARPDPVSTDTQYF,TGCAGTGCTAGACCGGACCCCGTAAGCACAGATACGCAGTATTTT
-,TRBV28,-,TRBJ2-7,CASSPPGNHYEQYF,TGTGCCAGCAGCCCCCCGGGGAACCACTACGAGCAGTACTTC
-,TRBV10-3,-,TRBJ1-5,CAISEGPGEDQPQHF,TGTGCCATCAGCGAAGGGCCAGGGGAAGACCAGCCCCAGCATTTT
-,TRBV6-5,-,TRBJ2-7,CASSYSPNYYEQYF,TGTGCCAGCAGTTACTCCCCCAACTACTACGAGCAGTACTTC
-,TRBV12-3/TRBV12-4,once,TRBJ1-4,CASSYSAGLDEKLFF,TGTGCCAGCAGTTACAGCGCAGGCCTTGACGAAAAACTGTTTTTT
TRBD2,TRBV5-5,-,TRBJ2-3,CASSLVGGGVTDTQYF,TGTGCCAGCAGCTTGGTAGGCGGGGGTGTCACAGATACGCAGTATTTT
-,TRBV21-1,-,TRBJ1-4,CASILGNKLFF,TGTGCCAGCATATTAGGGAATAAACTGTTTTTT
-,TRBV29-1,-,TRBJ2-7,CSVGRNYYEQYF,TGCAGCGTTGGGCGGAATTACTACGAGCAGTACTTC
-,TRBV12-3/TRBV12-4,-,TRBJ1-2,CASSFYHANYGYTF,TGTGCCAGCAGTTTTTATCACGCTAACTATGGCTACACCTTC
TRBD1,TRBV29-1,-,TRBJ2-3,CSVAGTGIPRTDTQYF,TGCAGCGTTGCCGGGACAGGGATCCCCCGCACAGATACGCAGTATTTT
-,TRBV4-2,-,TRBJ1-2,CASSQGRNGNYGYTF,TGTGCCAGCAGCCAGGGACGTAATGGAAACTATGGCTACACCTTC
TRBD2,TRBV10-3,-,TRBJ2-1,CASSRGGLAEYNEQFF,TGTGCCTCCTCGAGGGGGGGACTAGCGGAATACAATGAGCAGTTCTTC
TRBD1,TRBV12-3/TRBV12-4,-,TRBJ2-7,CASGQGVTYEQYF,TGTGCCAGCGGACAGGGGGTGACCTACGAGCAGTACTTC
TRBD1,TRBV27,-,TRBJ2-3,CASTLTGGSDTQYF,TGTGCCAGCACCCTGACAGGGGGTTCAGATACGCAGTATTTT
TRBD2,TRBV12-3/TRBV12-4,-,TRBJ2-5,CASSSPGSGARETQYF,TGTGCCAGCAGTTCCCCGGGGAGCGGGGCAAGAGAGACCCAGTACTTC
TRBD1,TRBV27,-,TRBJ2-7,CASHNPGQGVNEQYF,TGTGCCAGTCACAATCCGGGACAGGGGGTAAACGAGCAGTACTTC
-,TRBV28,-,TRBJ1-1,CGSSPPMTVMNTEAFF,TGTGGCAGCAGTCCTCCAATGACAGTAATGAACACTGAAGCTTTCTTT
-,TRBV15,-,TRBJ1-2,CATSRSLDQDGYTF,TGTGCCACCAGCAGAAGTCTCGATCAGGACGGCTACACCTTC
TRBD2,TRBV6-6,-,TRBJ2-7,CASSFQRGAAYEQYF,TGTGCCAGCAGCTTCCAGCGGGGGGCTGCCTACGAGCAGTACTTC
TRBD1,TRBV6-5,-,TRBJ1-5,CASSSLTRTGRQRYSNQPQHF,TGTGCCAGCAGTTCCCTAACCCGGACAGGACGACAACGATATAGCAATCAGCCCCAGCATTTT
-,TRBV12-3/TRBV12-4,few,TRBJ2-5,CASSLGDVSSETQYF,TGTGCCAGCAGTTTAGGAGACGTATCTTCAGAGACCCAGTACTTC
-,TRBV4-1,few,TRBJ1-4,CASSLRVGAGEKLFF,TGCGCCAGCAGCCTCAGAGTGGGGGCTGGTGAAAAACTGTTTTTT
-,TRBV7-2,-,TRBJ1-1,CASSRLAGRQAFF,TGTGCCAGCAGCCGACTGGCGGGGCGCCAAGCTTTCTTT
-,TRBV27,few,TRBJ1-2,CASSLSHTQVLGGYTF,TGTGCCAGCAGTTTATCCCACACACAGGTTCTCGGTGGCTACACCTTC
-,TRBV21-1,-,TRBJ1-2,CASSSRAGQTVLVGYGYTF,TGTGCCAGCAGCAGCAGAGCGGGACAGACGGTTTTGGTAGGCTATGGCTACACCTTC
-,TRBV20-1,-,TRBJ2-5,CSARDRWRWETQYF,TGCAGTGCTAGAGATCGGTGGCGATGGGAGACCCAGTACTTC